The 22 T cell receptor beta chains below were found in one sample sequenced in a study of vaccination and CD4 T cells after COVID-19. This sample's treatment: roughly 11-day PBMC culture with coronavirus spike peptide pools or control peptides (ViraFEST assay). Researchers collected the unexposed donor's CD4+ T cells before the COVID-19 pandemic (2011-2018). Their cognate antigens are unknown. The study sequenced cultured CD4+ T cell DNA using the Oncomine TCR Beta short-read assay. From the PCR reads, TCRdb called clonotypes with MiXCR, one entry per CDR3 protein. The top ten clones hold about 11% of a sample with 7,500 to 9,000 distinct CDR3 sequences, around 45% of them seen once. Specimen: CD4+ T cells from blood, cultured in vitro. All receptors come from a human donor in good health.

The V and J genes are TRBV20-1 and TRBJ1-5; D is possibly TRBD1 (5 bases). The CDR3 is 14 amino acids. The V and J ends lost 5 bases and 7 bases respectively, with 18 bases between them. Germline assignment: CDR1 DFQATT and CDR2 SNEGSKA (reference sequence). The CDR3 DNA sequence: TGCAGTGCTCACACTCGGGGGACTTGGCAGCCCCAGCATTTT. Amino acid sequence: CSAHTRGTWQPQHF.

The rearrangement uses TRBV7-9 and TRBJ2-3, with 12 bases identical to TRBD2. With 4 bases clipped from V and 7 bases from J, the junction kept 12 bases outside the gene matches. The CDR3 is made up of 17 amino acids. Germline CDR1 SEHNR, CDR2 FQNEAQ (reference sequence). The CDR3 sequence is CASSSSGGARRLNTQYF. The CDR3 bases are TGTGCCAGCAGCTCTAGCGGGGGGGCTAGAAGGTTAAATACGCAGTATTTT.

Written as DNA, the CDR3 is TGTGCCAGCAAAGGCCCGATAGACTATGGCTACACCTTC. It encodes CASKGPIDYGYTF. The chain links TRBV21-1 to TRBJ1-2. TRBV21-1 is an annotated pseudogene. The CDR3 contains 13 residues.

The chain links TRBV11-2 to TRBJ1-6; D is possibly TRBD1 (6 bases). V lost 5 bases, J lost 4 bases, and 15 bases lay in between. Germline CDR1 reads SGHAT; CDR2 reads FQNNGV. The CDR3 sequence is 16 residues long. CDR3 nucleotide sequence: TGTGCCAGCAGCCCCCTAGATAGGGGGTATAATTCACCCCTCCACTTT. Translating gives CASSPLDRGYNSPLHF.

A note on this clonotype: An end of the junction does not agree with germline; a read error may underlie this. This chain joins TRBV19 and TRBJ1-5; D is undetermined. CDR3 length: 15 amino acids. The germline gives CDR1 LNHDA, CDR2 SQIVND (reference sequence). CDR3 loop: CASSIRRDSYQPQHF. The CDR3 nucleotides are TGTGCCAGTAGTATAAGGCGGGATAGCTATCAGCCCCAGCATTTT.

The chain is built from TRBV12-5 and TRBJ2-2; possible D gene TRBD1, 6 bases. This CDR3 is built from 14 residues. In germline, CDR1 is LGHNT, CDR2 FRNRAP. V shed 5 bases and J shed 1 base, with 8 bases lying between them. The CDR3 sequence is CASGLGQNTGELFF. The CDR3 nucleotides read TGTGCTAGTGGTCTGGGACAGAACACCGGGGAGCTGTTTTTT. Looking up the rest from reference TRBV12-5 and TRBJ2-2 gives the full variable domain: DARVTQTPRHKVTEMGQEVTMRCQPILGHNTVFWYRQTMMQGLELLAYFRNRAPLDDSGMPKDRFSAEMPDATLATLKIQPSEPRDSAVYFCASGLGQNTGELFFGEGSRLTVL.

The chain carries TRBV19 and TRBJ2-5, with D possibly TRBD2 on 6 matching bases. Trimming shortened V by 1 base and J by 1 base, and 16 bases separated the two germline ends. The CDR3 sequence is 17 residues long. Germline assignment: CDR1 LNHDA and CDR2 SQIVND (reference sequence). Written as DNA, the CDR3 is TGTGCCAGTAGTATAGGGACTAACGAGAAAGCCCAAGAGACCCAGTACTTC. This sequence encodes CASSIGTNEKAQETQYF.

This clonotype occurred a few times. V gene TRBV6-5 combines with J gene TRBJ1-2; TRBD1 is a possible D gene (6 bases). There are 15 residues in the CDR3. Trimming pared 0 bases from V and 6 bases from J, leaving 14 bases between. Germline V gene lookup returns CDR1 MNHEY and CDR2 SVGAGI. The DNA for the CDR3 is TGTGCCAGCAGTTACTCGTCTGGGGGCACTGATGGCTACACCTTC. Its protein is CASSYSSGGTDGYTF.

V usage is TRBV12-3 or TRBV12-4 and J usage is TRBJ1-1, with no clear D. There are 12 residues in the CDR3. The ends were cut back, 0 bases at V and 1 base at J, with 0 bases in the middle. The CDR3 sequence: CASSLANTEAFF. In nucleotides, the CDR3 is TGTGCCAGCAGTTTAGCGAACACTGAAGCTTTCTTT.

This clonotype was seen a few times. The chain employs TRBV7-8 and TRBJ1-1; TRBD1 is a possible D gene (5 bases). V was pared by 5 bases and J by 0 bases, with 13 bases between. This CDR3 spans 15 amino acids. Per the germline V gene, CDR1 is SGHVS and CDR2 is FQNEAQ. This chain's CDR3 is CASSPRGGVNTEAFF. In DNA form, the CDR3 reads TGTGCCAGCAGCCCTCGTGGGGGGGTGAACACTGAAGCTTTCTTT.

This rearrangement joins TRBV20-1 to TRBJ1-1; 7 bases are a match to TRBD1. CDR1 is DFQATT and CDR2 is SNEGSKA in the germline V gene (reference sequence). V shed 3 bases and J 11 bases; nucleotides not matched to a gene: 6. This CDR3 region has 11 residues. DNA of the CDR3: TGCAGTGCTAGGGAAACAGGGGTGGCTTTCTTT. Amino acids: CSARETGVAFF.

The gene calls are TRBV12-3 or TRBV12-4 and TRBJ1-5; D ambiguous. V was clipped by 5 bases and J by 7 bases, with 12 bases between them. The CDR3 totals 13 residues. CDR3 nucleotides: TGTGCCAGCAGTCGAGGGTTGCTCCAGCCCCAGCATTTT. This gives the protein CASSRGLLQPQHF.

There are a few counts of this clonotype. The V call is TRBV6-1, the J call TRBJ2-7; possible D gene TRBD2, 6 bases. Trimming removed 3 bases from V and 4 bases from J, with 10 bases in between. The CDR3 is made up of 13 amino acids. The germline CDR1 and CDR2 sequences are MNHNS and SASEGT. DNA of the CDR3: TGTGCCAGCAGTGAGGGAGGACCGTACGAGCAGTACTTC. It translates to CASSEGGPYEQYF.

V is TRBV6-1 and J is TRBJ1-5; 9 bases align to TRBD1. Germline V gives CDR1 MNHNS, CDR2 SASEGT. V gave up 6 bases and J gave up 1 base; unmatched junction bases: 7. This CDR3 has 16 amino acids. The CDR3 protein is CASSRQGVGSNQPQHF. The CDR3 DNA sequence: TGTGCCAGCAGCCGACAGGGGGTAGGAAGCAATCAGCCCCAGCATTTT.

The V call is TRBV7-2, the J call TRBJ1-3, with D maybe TRBD1 (6 bases). CDR3 length equals 15 residues. Germline-derived CDR1 and CDR2 are SGHTA and FQGNSA. Trimming removed 3 bases from V and 4 bases from J, with 13 bases in between. The DNA of the CDR3 is TGTGCCAGCAGCTTGGGGGGGGCTGGAGGAAACACCATATATTTT. It yields the protein CASSLGGAGGNTIYF.

The V call is TRBV6-1, the J call TRBJ1-1; D remains ambiguous. Germline V gene sequence: CDR1 MNHNS, CDR2 SASEGT. Trimming cost V 8 bases and J 3 bases, with 7 bases left between them. The CDR3 has 11 residues. In DNA form, the CDR3 reads TGTGCCAGCTCCCTCGACACTGAAGCTTTCTTT. Residues: CASSLDTEAFF.

The chain recombines TRBV6-1 with TRBJ2-4; D may be TRBD1 (6 bases). Germline V gene lookup returns CDR1 MNHNS and CDR2 SASEGT. CDR3 size: 11 residues. Trimming removed 6 bases at V and 11 bases at J, with 11 bases between. CDR3 coding DNA: TGTGCCAGCAGGGGGGCCGGTCTTCAGTACTTC. This gives the protein CASRGAGLQYF.

This clonotype turned up a few times. The genes are TRBV6-4 and TRBJ1-1; no clear D gene. From germline, CDR1 is MRHNA and CDR2 SNTAGT. The V end was cut by 2 bases, the J end by 0 bases, with 4 bases between. CDR3 length equals 13 residues. The CDR3 bases are TGTGCCAGCAGTGACGGAATGAACACTGAAGCTTTCTTT. Protein: CASSDGMNTEAFF.

V usage is TRBV9 and J usage is TRBJ1-2; D is possibly TRBD1 (6 bases). With 4 bases removed from V and 4 bases from J, the gap between germline ends came to 17 bases. Germline values: CDR1 SGDLS, CDR2 YYNGEE. There are 15 residues in the CDR3. The DNA for the CDR3 is TGTGCCAGCAGCCCCTTATCGGACAGCCTCTATGGCTACACCTTC. Translated: CASSPLSDSLYGYTF.

This clonotype has just a few counts. V usage is TRBV7-2 and J usage is TRBJ1-5; unclear D gene. The CDR3 contains 13 residues. Deletions cut 5 bases from V and 7 bases from J, with 12 bases between. Germline CDR1 is SGHTA and CDR2 is FQGNSA. DNA for the CDR3: TGTGCCAGCAGCCCCTTCCTAGGGCAGCCCCAGCATTTT. Protein: CASSPFLGQPQHF.

The sample holds a few counts of this clonotype. The chain links TRBV7-2 to TRBJ1-5; D unresolved. The CDR3 runs 16 residues. Trimming pared 0 bases from V and 0 bases from J, leaving 9 bases between. Germline V CDR1 and CDR2: SGHTA, FQGNSA. The CDR3 here is CASSLALSYSNQPQHF. As DNA, the CDR3 is TGTGCCAGCAGCTTAGCGTTGTCCTATAGCAATCAGCCCCAGCATTTT.

CDR3 protein: CASSNRDRGPSGGYTF. In DNA form, the CDR3 reads TGTGCCAGCAGCAACCGGGACAGGGGGCCTTCGGGTGGCTACACCTTC. V and J are TRBV11-2 and TRBJ1-2; 12 positions agree with TRBD1. Looked up from germline, CDR1 is SGHAT and CDR2 is FQNNGV. The J segment lost 7 bases and the V segment lost 5 bases, leaving 11 bases of the junction unmatched. The CDR3 has 16 residues.